These T cell receptor beta chains were read from a single sample in a study of CD8 T cells in cerebrospinal fluid in Alzheimer's disease. One entry per CDR3 protein, without DNA, is what TCRdb gives after re-calling the 10x single-cell sequencing reads. The table for this sample gives fewer than 2,000 distinct CDR3 sequences. The source material was cerebrospinal fluid. Receptors were obtained from a human donor with mild cognitive impairment. Both conserved end residues are part of each CDR3. The size field is filled for only some rows; it gives once, few, many or a size class.

CDR3 protein: CAISELGGASSYEQYF; clone size: medium-sized; V gene: TRBV10-3; J gene: TRBJ2-7; CDR3 length: 16
CDR3 protein: CSARTPRGTGELFF; clone size: medium-sized; V gene: TRBV20-1; J gene: TRBJ2-2; CDR3 length: 14
CDR3 protein: CASSYGDTQYF; clone size: medium-sized; V gene: TRBV21-1; J gene: TRBJ2-3; CDR3 length: 11
CDR3 protein: CASSMGLAGVGDTQYF; clone size: -; V gene: TRBV11-1; J gene: TRBJ2-3; CDR3 length: 16
CDR3 protein: CASSLDGNQPQHF; clone size: medium-sized; V gene: TRBV7-9; J gene: TRBJ1-5; CDR3 length: 13
CDR3 protein: CASSRQEMNTEAFF; clone size: medium-sized; V gene: TRBV18; J gene: TRBJ1-1; CDR3 length: 14
CDR3 protein: CASSLAPSAYEQYF; clone size: medium-sized; V gene: TRBV7-6; J gene: TRBJ2-7; CDR3 length: 14
CDR3 protein: CSAPHGGRDTQYF; clone size: large; V gene: TRBV20-1; J gene: TRBJ2-3; CDR3 length: 13
CDR3 protein: CASSVGRAYEQYF; clone size: -; V gene: TRBV5-1; J gene: TRBJ2-7; CDR3 length: 13
CDR3 protein: CASSISLQETQYF; clone size: medium-sized; V gene: TRBV19; J gene: TRBJ2-5; CDR3 length: 13
CDR3 protein: CASSQASGPNTGELFF; clone size: large; V gene: TRBV4-1; J gene: TRBJ2-2; CDR3 length: 16
CDR3 protein: CASSEGVGGNQPQHF; clone size: medium-sized; V gene: TRBV6-1; J gene: TRBJ1-5; CDR3 length: 15
CDR3 protein: CSAGQGTYEQYF; clone size: medium-sized; V gene: TRBV20-1; J gene: TRBJ2-7; CDR3 length: 12
CDR3 protein: CASSLSGLGRGTQYF; clone size: -; V gene: TRBV5-4; J gene: TRBJ2-5; CDR3 length: 15
CDR3 protein: CATRGDRGPRQPQHF; clone size: medium-sized; V gene: TRBV15; J gene: TRBJ1-5; CDR3 length: 15
CDR3 protein: CSVGQGAHEQYF; clone size: -; V gene: TRBV29-1; J gene: TRBJ2-7; CDR3 length: 12
CDR3 protein: CASGRRAYEQYF; clone size: large; V gene: TRBV28; J gene: TRBJ2-7; CDR3 length: 12
CDR3 protein: CASSPRQGPMNIQYF; clone size: large; V gene: TRBV3-1; J gene: TRBJ2-4; CDR3 length: 15
CDR3 protein: CASSPSVFVAGNTIYF; clone size: medium-sized; V gene: TRBV28; J gene: TRBJ1-3; CDR3 length: 16
CDR3 protein: CASSRTVYQETQYF; clone size: medium-sized; V gene: TRBV4-2; J gene: TRBJ2-5; CDR3 length: 14
CDR3 protein: CASSERFNQPQHF; clone size: medium-sized; V gene: TRBV6-1; J gene: TRBJ1-5; CDR3 length: 13
CDR3 protein: CATADIFYGYTF; clone size: medium-sized; V gene: TRBV24-1; J gene: TRBJ1-2; CDR3 length: 12
CDR3 protein: CASSPVRDRYSDEQFF; clone size: medium-sized; V gene: TRBV6-1; J gene: TRBJ2-1; CDR3 length: 16
CDR3 protein: CAISALGWHEQYF; clone size: -; V gene: TRBV10-3; J gene: TRBJ2-7; CDR3 length: 13
CDR3 protein: CASSLVTANYGYTF; clone size: -; V gene: TRBV7-8; J gene: TRBJ1-2; CDR3 length: 14
CDR3 protein: CASSNPGQAFYEQFF; clone size: medium-sized; V gene: TRBV5-4; J gene: TRBJ2-1; CDR3 length: 15
CDR3 protein: CASSYRPSGVGSPLHF; clone size: medium-sized; V gene: TRBV6-6; J gene: TRBJ1-6; CDR3 length: 16
CDR3 protein: CASSLPPQPQHF; clone size: medium-sized; V gene: TRBV12-3/TRBV12-4; J gene: TRBJ1-5; CDR3 length: 12
CDR3 protein: CASSQERGGTDTQYF; clone size: large; V gene: TRBV14; J gene: TRBJ2-3; CDR3 length: 15
CDR3 protein: CASSSGTGAETQYF; clone size: large; V gene: TRBV28; J gene: TRBJ2-5; CDR3 length: 14
CDR3 protein: CASSLRGSGTDTQYF; clone size: medium-sized; V gene: TRBV7-3; J gene: TRBJ2-3; CDR3 length: 15
CDR3 protein: CVLGLAGGPSYNEQFF; clone size: -; V gene: TRBV9; J gene: TRBJ2-1; CDR3 length: 16
CDR3 protein: CASSSGTARGAVYGYTF; clone size: medium-sized; V gene: TRBV28; J gene: TRBJ1-2; CDR3 length: 17
CDR3 protein: CASRGRLSPYEQYF; clone size: medium-sized; V gene: TRBV6-5; J gene: TRBJ2-7; CDR3 length: 14
CDR3 protein: CASSLSLQGSKNIQYF; clone size: medium-sized; V gene: TRBV28; J gene: TRBJ2-4; CDR3 length: 16
CDR3 protein: CASSLALNWGLGGGEQYF; clone size: medium-sized; V gene: TRBV7-9; J gene: TRBJ2-7; CDR3 length: 18
CDR3 protein: CAWRRNTEAFF; clone size: medium-sized; V gene: TRBV30; J gene: TRBJ1-1; CDR3 length: 11
CDR3 protein: CASSLGGAAYF; clone size: -; V gene: TRBV27; J gene: TRBJ1-1; CDR3 length: 11
CDR3 protein: CASLRGLQETQYF; clone size: medium-sized; V gene: TRBV7-9; J gene: TRBJ2-5; CDR3 length: 13